A selection of T cell receptor beta chains follows, all from one sample in a study of T cell changes during pregnancy in multiple sclerosis. Method: immunoSEQ multiplex PCR; TCRdb's copy keeps in-frame clones and lacks some. Of about 36,000 clones listed, 93% are singletons. The sequencing here drew on CD4+ T cells from peripheral blood mononuclear cells, taken in the first trimester of pregnancy. Source of these receptors: a female donor with multiple sclerosis, enrolled in a pregnancy study. CDR3s include the opening cysteine and the closing phenylalanine or tryptophan. Each record gives: V gene, J gene, clone size, D gene, CDR3 DNA, CDR3 protein. A D gene is named only where the DNA matches it firmly. Clone sizes are given selectively: once, few, many, or a class where the clone is expanded.

TRBV7-2,TRBJ2-2,-,TRBD2,TGTGCCAGCAGCTTTGAGCGGGGGGGGAACACCGGGGAGCTGTTTTTT,CASSFERGGNTGELFF
TRBV5-8,TRBJ2-2,-,TRBD2,TGTGCCAGCAAATCTCGGACTAGCGGGTCGAACACCGGGGAGCTGTTTTTT,CASKSRTSGSNTGELFF
TRBV18,TRBJ2-7,once,TRBD2,TGTGCCAGCTCACCAAGGGGACTACCCTCCTACGAGCAGTACTTC,CASSPRGLPSYEQYF
TRBV7-2,TRBJ1-6,-,-,TGTGCCAGCAGCTTAGGTCCGGGCTCCTATAATTCACCCCTCCACTTT,CASSLGPGSYNSPLHF
TRBV9,TRBJ2-7,few,TRBD1,TGTGCCAGCAGCGCAATAGACAGGGATGAGCAGTACTTC,CASSAIDRDEQYF
TRBV9,TRBJ2-2,once,TRBD1,TGTGCCAGCAGGCGACAGGGGAACACCGGGGAGCTGTTTTTT,CASRRQGNTGELFF
TRBV19,TRBJ1-2,-,TRBD1,TGTGCCAGTCGACGCCGAGGACAGGAATATGGCTACACCTTC,CASRRRGQEYGYTF
TRBV6-1,TRBJ2-7,-,-,TGTGCCAGCAGTGCCGGACAGGGAGGGTACTACGAGCAGTACTTC,CASSAGQGGYYEQYF
TRBV5-1,TRBJ2-1,-,-,TGCGCCAGCAGCTTACTCCCCGGGACCTACAATGAGCAGTTCTTC,CASSLLPGTYNEQFF
TRBV15,TRBJ1-6,-,-,TGTGCCACCAGCAGAGACAATGGAGGGGATTCACCCCTCCACTTT,CATSRDNGGDSPLHF
TRBV7-2,TRBJ1-6,-,-,TGTGCCAGCAGCTTAGGGCCCTATAATTCACCCCTCCACTTT,CASSLGPYNSPLHF
TRBV10-3,TRBJ2-7,-,-,TGTGCCATCAGCGACACCTACGAGCAGTACTTC,CAISDTYEQYF
TRBV7-3,TRBJ1-2,-,-,TGTGCCAGCAGCCTCTCAGGGGACGGCTACACCTTC,CASSLSGDGYTF
TRBV6-6,TRBJ2-3,-,TRBD2,TGTGCCAGCAGTTACGGGCGGGGGGCAGCAGATACGCAGTATTTT,CASSYGRGAADTQYF
TRBV6-1,TRBJ1-2,-,-,TGTGCCAGCAGTGAAGCTGGGACAATTGGGAACTATGGCTACACCTTC,CASSEAGTIGNYGYTF
TRBV7-2,TRBJ2-5,-,TRBD1,TGTGCCAGCAGCGAGGGACAGCCGAGTTACCAAGAGACCCAGTACTTC,CASSEGQPSYQETQYF